This TCR beta chain comes out of a study of T cells in Graves' hyperthyroidism and ophthalmopathy. Overall study findings and caveats: Clonotypes that were expanded in thyroid above 0.001 mostly appeared in blood too.

Graves' hyperthyroidism was deemed stable absent ophthalmopathy progression within 18 months. Uncontrolled infection, other autoimmune disease, pregnancy or lactation disqualified patients from enrolment. Based on clinical symptoms, serum thyroxine and TRAb, thyroid ultrasound and orbital computed tomography, diagnoses were reached. Ten or more counts support this clonotype. Its antigen remains unidentified. This CDR3 is built from 14 residues. V gave up 0 bases and J gave up 4 bases; unmatched junction bases: 4. Germline V gives CDR1 SGDLS, CDR2 YYNGEE. TCR beta CDR3 region amplification was performed from RNA transcripts. The HTBI set primed first-round TCR CDR3 RT-PCR. TCRdb used MiXCR to reprocess the multiplex PCR reads, holding one entry per CDR3 protein. Among about 580,000 distinct CDR3 sequences, just over 45% were seen once, and the ten largest hold about 8%.

Sequenced: peripheral blood or thyroid tissue (not recorded which). This chain uses TRBV9 with TRBJ2-7; 7 nucleotides line up with TRBD2. This receptor was obtained from a woman aged 18 to 35 with Graves' hyperthyroidism. Here the CDR3 DNA reads TGTGCCAGCAGCGTAGCTAGCGGACCGTACGAGCAGTACTTC. This translates into CASSVASGPYEQYF.